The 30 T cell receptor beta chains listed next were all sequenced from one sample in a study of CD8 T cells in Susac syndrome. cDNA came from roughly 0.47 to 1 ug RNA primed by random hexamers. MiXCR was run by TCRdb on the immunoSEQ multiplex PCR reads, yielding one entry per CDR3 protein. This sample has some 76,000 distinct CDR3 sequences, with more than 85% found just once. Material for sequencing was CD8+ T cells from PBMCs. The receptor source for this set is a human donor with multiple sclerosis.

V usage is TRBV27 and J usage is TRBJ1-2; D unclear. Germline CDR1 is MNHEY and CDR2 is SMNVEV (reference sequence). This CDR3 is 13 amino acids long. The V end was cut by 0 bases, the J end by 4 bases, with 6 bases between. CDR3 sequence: CASSLSSVYGYTF. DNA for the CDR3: TGTGCCAGCAGTTTATCGTCAGTCTATGGCTACACCTTC.

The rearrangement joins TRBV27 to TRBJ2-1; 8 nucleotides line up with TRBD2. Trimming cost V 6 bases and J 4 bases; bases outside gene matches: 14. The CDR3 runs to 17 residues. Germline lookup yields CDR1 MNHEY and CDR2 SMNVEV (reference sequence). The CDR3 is CASRQLSRGGPYNEQFF. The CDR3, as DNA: TGTGCCAGCAGGCAACTCAGTCGGGGGGGACCATACAATGAGCAGTTCTTC.

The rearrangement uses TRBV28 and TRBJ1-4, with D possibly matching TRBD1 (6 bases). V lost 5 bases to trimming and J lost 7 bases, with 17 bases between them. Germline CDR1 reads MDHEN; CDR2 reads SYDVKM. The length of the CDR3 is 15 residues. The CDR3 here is CASSPRQAGGEKLFF. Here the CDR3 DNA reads TGTGCCAGCAGTCCTCGACAGGCGGGGGGTGAAAAACTGTTTTTT.

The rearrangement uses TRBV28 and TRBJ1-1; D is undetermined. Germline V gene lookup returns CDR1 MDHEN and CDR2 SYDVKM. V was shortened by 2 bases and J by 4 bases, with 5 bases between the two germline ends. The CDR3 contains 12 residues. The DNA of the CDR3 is TGTGCCAGCAGTTTAGACCCCACTGAAGCTTTCTTT. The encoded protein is CASSLDPTEAFF.

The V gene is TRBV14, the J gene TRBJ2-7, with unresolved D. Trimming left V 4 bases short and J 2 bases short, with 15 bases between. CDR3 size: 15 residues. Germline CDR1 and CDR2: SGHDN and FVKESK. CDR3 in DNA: TGTGCCAGCAGCCTAACCCGCGGAGAGACCTACGAGCAGTACTTC. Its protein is CASSLTRGETYEQYF.

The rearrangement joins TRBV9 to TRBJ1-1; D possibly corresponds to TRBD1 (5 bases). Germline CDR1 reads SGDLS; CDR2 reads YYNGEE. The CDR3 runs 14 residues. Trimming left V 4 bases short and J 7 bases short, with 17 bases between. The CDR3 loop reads CASSPRGGGSEAFF. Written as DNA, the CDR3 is TGTGCCAGCAGCCCTAGGGGTGGAGGGAGTGAAGCTTTCTTT.

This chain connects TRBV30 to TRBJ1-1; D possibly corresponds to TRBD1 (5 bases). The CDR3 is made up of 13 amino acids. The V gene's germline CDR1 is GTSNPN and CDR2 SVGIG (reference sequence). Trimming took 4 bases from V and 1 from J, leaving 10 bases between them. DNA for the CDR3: TGTGCCTGGAAGACAGCGGAGAACACTGAAGCTTTCTTT. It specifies CAWKTAENTEAFF.

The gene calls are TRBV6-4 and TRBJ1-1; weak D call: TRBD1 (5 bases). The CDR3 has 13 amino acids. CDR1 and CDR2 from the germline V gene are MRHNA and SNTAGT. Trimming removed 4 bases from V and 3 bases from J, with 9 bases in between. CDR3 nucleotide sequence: TGTGCCAGCAGTGTGGGACTGGACACTGAAGCTTTCTTT. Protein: CASSVGLDTEAFF.

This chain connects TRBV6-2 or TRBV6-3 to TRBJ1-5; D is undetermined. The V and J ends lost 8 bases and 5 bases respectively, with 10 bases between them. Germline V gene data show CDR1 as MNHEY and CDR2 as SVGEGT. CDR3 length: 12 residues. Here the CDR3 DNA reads TGTGCCAGCCCGCCCCCGGATCAGCCCCAGCATTTT. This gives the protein CASPPPDQPQHF.

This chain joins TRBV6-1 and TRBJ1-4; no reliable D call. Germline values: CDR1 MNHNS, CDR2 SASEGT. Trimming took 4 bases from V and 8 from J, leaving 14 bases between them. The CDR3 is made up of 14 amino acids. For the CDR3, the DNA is TGTGCCAGCAGTGGACTGGGTGCGGGGGAAAAACTGTTTTTT. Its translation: CASSGLGAGEKLFF.

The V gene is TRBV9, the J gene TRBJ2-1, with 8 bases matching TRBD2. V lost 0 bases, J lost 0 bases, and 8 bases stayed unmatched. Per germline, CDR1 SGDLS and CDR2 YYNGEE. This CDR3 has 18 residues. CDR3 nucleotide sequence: TGTGCCAGCAGCGTAGGTTCGGGGGGGCCGAGCTCCTACAATGAGCAGTTCTTC. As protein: CASSVGSGGPSSYNEQFF.

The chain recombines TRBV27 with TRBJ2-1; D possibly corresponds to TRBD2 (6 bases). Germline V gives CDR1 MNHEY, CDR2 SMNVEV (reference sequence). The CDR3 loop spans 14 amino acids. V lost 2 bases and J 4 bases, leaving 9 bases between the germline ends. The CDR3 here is CASSLAGRYNEQFF. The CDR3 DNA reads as TGTGCCAGCAGTTTAGCGGGACGGTACAATGAGCAGTTCTTC.

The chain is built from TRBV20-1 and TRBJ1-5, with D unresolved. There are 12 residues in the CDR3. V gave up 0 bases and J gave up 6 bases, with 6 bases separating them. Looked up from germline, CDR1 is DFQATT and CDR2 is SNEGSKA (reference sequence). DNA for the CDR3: TGCAGTGCTAGAGATCCGCCTCAGCCCCAGCATTTT. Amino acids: CSARDPPQPQHF.

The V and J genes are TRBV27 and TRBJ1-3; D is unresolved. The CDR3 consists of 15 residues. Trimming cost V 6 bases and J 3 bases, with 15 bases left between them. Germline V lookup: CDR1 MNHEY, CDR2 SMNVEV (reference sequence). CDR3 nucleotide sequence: TGTGCCAGCAGCGACCGTCTAAACAGTGGAAACACCATATATTTT. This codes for CASSDRLNSGNTIYF.

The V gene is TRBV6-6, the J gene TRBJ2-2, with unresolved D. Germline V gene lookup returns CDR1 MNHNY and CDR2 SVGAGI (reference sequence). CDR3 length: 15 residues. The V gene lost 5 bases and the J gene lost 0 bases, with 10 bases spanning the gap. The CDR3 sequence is CASSESRTNTGELFF. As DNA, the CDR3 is TGTGCCAGCAGTGAGAGTAGAACGAACACCGGGGAGCTGTTTTTT.

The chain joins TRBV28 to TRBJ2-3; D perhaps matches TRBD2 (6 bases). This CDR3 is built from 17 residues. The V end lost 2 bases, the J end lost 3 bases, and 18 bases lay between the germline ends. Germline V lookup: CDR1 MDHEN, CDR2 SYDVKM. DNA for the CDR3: TGTGCCAGCAGTTTACTCTCACGGGAGTGGAGTACAGATACGCAGTATTTT. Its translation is CASSLLSREWSTDTQYF.

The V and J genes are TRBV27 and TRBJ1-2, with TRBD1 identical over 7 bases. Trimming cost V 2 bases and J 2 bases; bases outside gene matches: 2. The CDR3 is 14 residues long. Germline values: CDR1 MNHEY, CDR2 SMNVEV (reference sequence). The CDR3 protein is CASSLRGGNYGYTF. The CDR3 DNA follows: TGTGCCAGCAGTTTACGAGGGGGCAACTATGGCTACACCTTC.

CDR3 sequence: CASSLGLTSGASSYNEQFF. CDR3 in DNA: TGTGCCAGCAGTTTAGGTCTGACTAGCGGGGCGAGCTCCTACAATGAGCAGTTCTTC. The gene calls are TRBV12-3 or TRBV12-4 and TRBJ2-1, with TRBD2 matching over 11 bases. The CDR3 is 19 residues long. The V and J ends lost 1 base and 0 bases, in that order; junction bases with no gene match: 8.

The CDR3 DNA reads TGCAGTGCTAGAGAGCCAGGCAACACTGAAGCTTTCTTT. This encodes CSAREPGNTEAFF. The chain is built from TRBV20-1 and TRBJ1-1; D remains ambiguous. The V end lost 0 bases, the J end lost 2 bases, and 7 bases lay between the germline ends. Germline lookup yields CDR1 DFQATT and CDR2 SNEGSKA (reference sequence). The CDR3 spans 13 residues.

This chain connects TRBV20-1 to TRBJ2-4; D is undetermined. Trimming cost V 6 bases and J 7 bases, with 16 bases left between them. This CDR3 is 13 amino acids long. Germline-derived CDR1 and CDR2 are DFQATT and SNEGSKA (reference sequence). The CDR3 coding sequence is TGCAGTGCCACTCTTATGGGTCACAACATTCAGTACTTC. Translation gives CSATLMGHNIQYF.

In DNA form, the CDR3 reads TGTGCCAGCAGCCCGGACAGGGGGCCAAATCAGCCCCAGCATTTT. Its protein product is CASSPDRGPNQPQHF. The V gene is TRBV28, the J gene TRBJ1-5; 11 bases are shared with TRBD1. CDR1 MDHEN and CDR2 SYDVKM come from the germline V gene. V shed 6 bases, J shed 4 bases, and the junction held 5 bases outside the gene matches. The CDR3 length is 15 residues.

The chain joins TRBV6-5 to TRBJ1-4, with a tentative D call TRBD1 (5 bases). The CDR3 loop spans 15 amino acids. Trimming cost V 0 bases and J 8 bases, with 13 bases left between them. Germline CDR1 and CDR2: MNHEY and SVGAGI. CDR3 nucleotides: TGTGCCAGCAGTTACTCTTTTGGGGGGGAAGAAAAACTGTTTTTT. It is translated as CASSYSFGGEEKLFF.

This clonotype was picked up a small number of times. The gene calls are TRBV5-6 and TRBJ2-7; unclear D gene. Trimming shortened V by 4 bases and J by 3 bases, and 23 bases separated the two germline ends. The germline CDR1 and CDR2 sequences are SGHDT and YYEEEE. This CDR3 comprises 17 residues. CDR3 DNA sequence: TGTGCCAGCAGCCTCCAACGCCCCAGTGCCTACCTCTACGAGCAGTACTTC. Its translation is CASSLQRPSAYLYEQYF.

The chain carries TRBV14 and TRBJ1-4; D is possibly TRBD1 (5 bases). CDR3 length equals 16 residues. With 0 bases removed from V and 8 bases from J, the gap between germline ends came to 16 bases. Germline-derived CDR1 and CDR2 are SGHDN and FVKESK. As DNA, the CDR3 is TGTGCCAGCAGCCAAGATGGGGCAGGTTCTCAAGAAAAACTGTTTTTT. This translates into CASSQDGAGSQEKLFF. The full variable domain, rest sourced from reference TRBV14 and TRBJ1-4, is EAGVTQFPSHSVIEKGQTVTLRCDPISGHDNLYWYRRVMGKEIKFLLHFVKESKQDESGMPNNRFLAERTGGTYSTLKVQPAELEDSGVYFCASSQDGAGSQEKLFFGSGTQLSVL.

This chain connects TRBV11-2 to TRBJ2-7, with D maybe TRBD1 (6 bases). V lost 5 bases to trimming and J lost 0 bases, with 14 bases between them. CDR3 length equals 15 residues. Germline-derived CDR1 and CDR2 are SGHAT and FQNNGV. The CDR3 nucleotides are TGTGCCAGCAGCCCCGAGACAGGTAGCTCCTACGAGCAGTACTTC. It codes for CASSPETGSSYEQYF.

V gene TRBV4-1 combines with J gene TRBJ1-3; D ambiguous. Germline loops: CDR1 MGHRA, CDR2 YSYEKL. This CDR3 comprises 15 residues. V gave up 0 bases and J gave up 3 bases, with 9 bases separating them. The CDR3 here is CASSQDKGDGNTIYF. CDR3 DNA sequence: TGCGCCAGCAGCCAAGATAAGGGTGATGGAAACACCATATATTTT.

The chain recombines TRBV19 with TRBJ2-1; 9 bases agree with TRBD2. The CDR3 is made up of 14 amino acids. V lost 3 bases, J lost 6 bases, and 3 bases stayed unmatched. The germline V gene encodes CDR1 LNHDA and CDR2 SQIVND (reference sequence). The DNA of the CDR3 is TGTGCCAGTAGTATGGCGGGAGGGTTCAATGAGCAGTTCTTC. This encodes CASSMAGGFNEQFF. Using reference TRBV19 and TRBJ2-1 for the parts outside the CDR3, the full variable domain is DGGITQSPKYLFRKEGQNVTLSCEQNLNHDAMYWYRQDPGQGLRLIYYSQIVNDFQKGDIAEGYSVSREKKESFPLTVTSAQKNPTAFYLCASSMAGGFNEQFFGPGTRLTVL.

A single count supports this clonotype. The chain's CDR3 is CASSEGRLEQYF. For the CDR3, the DNA is TGTGCCAGCAGTGAAGGGCGGCTCGAGCAGTACTTC. The chain has TRBV2 and TRBJ2-7; D is undetermined. V was cut by 1 base and J by 6 bases, with 7 bases left in between. Germline CDR1 is SNHLY and CDR2 is FYNNEI. The length of the CDR3 is 12 residues.

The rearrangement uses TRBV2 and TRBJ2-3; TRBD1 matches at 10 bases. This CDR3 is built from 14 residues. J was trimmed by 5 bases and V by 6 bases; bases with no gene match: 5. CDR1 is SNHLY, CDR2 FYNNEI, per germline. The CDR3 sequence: CASSLGQGQDTQYF. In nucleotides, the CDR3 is TGTGCCAGCAGCCTGGGACAGGGGCAAGATACGCAGTATTTT.

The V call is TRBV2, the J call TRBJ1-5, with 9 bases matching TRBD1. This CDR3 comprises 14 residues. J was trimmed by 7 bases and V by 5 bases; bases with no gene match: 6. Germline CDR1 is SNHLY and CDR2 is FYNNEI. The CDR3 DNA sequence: TGTGCCAGCAGTCCTTACAGGGGGCTCCAGCCCCAGCATTTT. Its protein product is CASSPYRGLQPQHF.